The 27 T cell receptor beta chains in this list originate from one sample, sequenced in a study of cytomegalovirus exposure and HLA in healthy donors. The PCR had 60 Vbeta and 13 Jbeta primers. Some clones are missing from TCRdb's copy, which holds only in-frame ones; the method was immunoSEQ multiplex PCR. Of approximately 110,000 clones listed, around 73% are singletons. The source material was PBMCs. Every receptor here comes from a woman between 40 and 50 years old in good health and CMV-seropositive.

The CDR3 loop reads CASSEGGSYGYTF. The CDR3 region has the DNA TGTGCCAGCAGTGAAGGGGGCAGCTATGGCTACACCTTC. The chain carries TRBV6-1 and TRBJ1-2, with D tentatively TRBD1 (5 bases). V was clipped by 1 base and J by 4 bases, with 7 bases between them. Germline CDR1 MNHNS, CDR2 SASEGT. This CDR3 region has 13 residues.

The DNA for the CDR3 is TGTGCCAGCAGCCAAGATAACAGCCCGCTCTATGGCTACACCTTC. Its translation: CASSQDNSPLYGYTF. The chain is built from TRBV4-2 and TRBJ1-2; D is unresolved. CDR1 is LGHNA, CDR2 YNFKEQ, per germline. Trimming took off 0 bases at V and 4 bases at J, with 12 bases between the two ends. The CDR3 is made up of 15 amino acids.

This chain's CDR3 is CASSIPGGNTEAFF. The CDR3 bases are TGTGCCAGTAGTATCCCAGGGGGGAACACTGAAGCTTTCTTT. The chain couples TRBV19 to TRBJ1-1; 7 bases align to TRBD1. Per germline, CDR1 LNHDA and CDR2 SQIVND (reference sequence). V shed 3 bases, J shed 1 base, and the junction held 2 bases outside the gene matches. The CDR3 covers 14 residues.

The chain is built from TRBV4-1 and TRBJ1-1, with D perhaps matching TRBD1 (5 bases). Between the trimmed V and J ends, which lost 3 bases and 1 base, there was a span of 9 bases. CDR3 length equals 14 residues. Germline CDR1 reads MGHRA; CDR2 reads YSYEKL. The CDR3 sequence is CASSHLQGNTEAFF. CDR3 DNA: TGCGCCAGCAGCCACTTGCAGGGGAACACTGAAGCTTTCTTT.

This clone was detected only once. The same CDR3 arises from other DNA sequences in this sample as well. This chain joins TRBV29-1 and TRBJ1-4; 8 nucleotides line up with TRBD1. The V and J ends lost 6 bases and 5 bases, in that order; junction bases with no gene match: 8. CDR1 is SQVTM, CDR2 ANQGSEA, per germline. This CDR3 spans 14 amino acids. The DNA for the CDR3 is TGCAGCGTCCGACAGGGGTGGTCCAATGAAAAACTGTTTTTT. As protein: CSVRQGWSNEKLFF.

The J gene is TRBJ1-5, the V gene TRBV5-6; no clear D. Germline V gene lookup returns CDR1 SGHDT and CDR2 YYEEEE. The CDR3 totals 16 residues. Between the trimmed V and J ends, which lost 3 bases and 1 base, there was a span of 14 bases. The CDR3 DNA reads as TGTGCCAGCAGCTCCCTTCGGGGAATGAGCAATCAGCCCCAGCATTTT. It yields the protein CASSSLRGMSNQPQHF.

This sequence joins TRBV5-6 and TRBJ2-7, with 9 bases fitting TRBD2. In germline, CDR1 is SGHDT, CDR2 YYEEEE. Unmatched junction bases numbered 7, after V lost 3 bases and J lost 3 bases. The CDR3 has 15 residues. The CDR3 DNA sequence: TGTGCCAGCAGCTCTACTAGCGGGTGGGGCTACGAGCAGTACTTC. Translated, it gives CASSSTSGWGYEQYF.

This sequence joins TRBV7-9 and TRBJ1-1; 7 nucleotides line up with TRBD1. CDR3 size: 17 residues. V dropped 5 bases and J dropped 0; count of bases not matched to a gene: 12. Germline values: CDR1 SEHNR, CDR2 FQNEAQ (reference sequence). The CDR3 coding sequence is TGTGCCAGCAGCCCCTGGAGTGGGCAGGGGGTGAACACTGAAGCTTTCTTT. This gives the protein CASSPWSGQGVNTEAFF.

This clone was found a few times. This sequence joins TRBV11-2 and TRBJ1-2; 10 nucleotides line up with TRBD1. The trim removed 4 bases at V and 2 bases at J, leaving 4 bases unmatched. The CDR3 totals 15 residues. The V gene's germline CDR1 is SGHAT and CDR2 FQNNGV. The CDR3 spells CASSSRTGGNYGYTF. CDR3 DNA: TGTGCCAGCAGCTCCCGGACAGGGGGGAACTATGGCTACACCTTC.

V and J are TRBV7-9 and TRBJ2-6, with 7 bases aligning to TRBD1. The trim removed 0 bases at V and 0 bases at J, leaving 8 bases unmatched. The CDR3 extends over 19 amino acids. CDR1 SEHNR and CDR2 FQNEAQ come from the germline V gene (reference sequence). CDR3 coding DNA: TGTGCCAGCAGCTTAGCGCCGGGACAGACTTACTCTGGGGCCAACGTCCTGACTTTC. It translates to CASSLAPGQTYSGANVLTF. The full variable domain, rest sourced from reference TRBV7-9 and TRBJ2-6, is DTGVSQNPRHKITKRGQNVTFRCDPISEHNRLYWYRQTLGQGPEFLTYFQNEAQLEKSRLLSDRFSAERPKGSFSTLEIQRTEQGDSAMYLCASSLAPGQTYSGANVLTFGAGSRLTVL.

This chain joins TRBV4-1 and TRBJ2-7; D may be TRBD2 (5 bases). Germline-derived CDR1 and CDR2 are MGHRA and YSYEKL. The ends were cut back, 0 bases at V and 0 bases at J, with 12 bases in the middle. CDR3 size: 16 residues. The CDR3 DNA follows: TGCGCCAGCAGCCAAGAGTACGGGGTCGGCTCCTACGAGCAGTACTTC. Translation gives CASSQEYGVGSYEQYF.

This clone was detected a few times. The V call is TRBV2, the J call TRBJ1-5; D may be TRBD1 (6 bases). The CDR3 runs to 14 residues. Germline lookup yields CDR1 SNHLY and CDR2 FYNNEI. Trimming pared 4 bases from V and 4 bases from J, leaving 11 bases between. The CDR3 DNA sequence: TGTGCCAGCAGTGTCAGGGGTGGTAATCAGCCCCAGCATTTT. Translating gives CASSVRGGNQPQHF.

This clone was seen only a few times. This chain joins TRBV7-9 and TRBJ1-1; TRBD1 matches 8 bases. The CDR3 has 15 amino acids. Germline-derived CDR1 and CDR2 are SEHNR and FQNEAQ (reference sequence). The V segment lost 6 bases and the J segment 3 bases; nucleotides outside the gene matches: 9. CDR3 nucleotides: TGTGCCAGCAGATCGACAGGGGCATGGGACACTGAAGCTTTCTTT. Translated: CASRSTGAWDTEAFF.

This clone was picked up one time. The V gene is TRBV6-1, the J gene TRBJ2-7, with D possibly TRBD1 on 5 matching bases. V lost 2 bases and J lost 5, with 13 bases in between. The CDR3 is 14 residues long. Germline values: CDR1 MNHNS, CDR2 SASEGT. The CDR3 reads CASSEQGSIDEQYF. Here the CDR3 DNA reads TGTGCCAGCAGTGAACAGGGTTCGATCGACGAGCAGTACTTC.

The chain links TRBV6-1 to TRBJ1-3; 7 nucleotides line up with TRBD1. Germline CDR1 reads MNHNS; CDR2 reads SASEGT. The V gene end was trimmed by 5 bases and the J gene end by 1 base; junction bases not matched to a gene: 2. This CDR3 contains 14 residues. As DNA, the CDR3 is TGTGCCAGCAGTACGACAGGGTCTGGAAACACCATATATTTT. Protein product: CASSTTGSGNTIYF.

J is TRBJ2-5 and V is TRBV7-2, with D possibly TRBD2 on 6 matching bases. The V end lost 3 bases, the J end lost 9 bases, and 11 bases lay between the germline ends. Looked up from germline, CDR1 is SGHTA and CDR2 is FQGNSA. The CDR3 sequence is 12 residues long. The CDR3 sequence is CASSLGRGAQYF. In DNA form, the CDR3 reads TGTGCCAGCAGCTTGGGTCGCGGGGCCCAGTACTTC. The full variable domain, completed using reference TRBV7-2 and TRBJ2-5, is GAGVSQSPSNKVTEKGKDVELRCDPISGHTALYWYRQSLGQGLEFLIYFQGNSAPDKSGLPSDRFSAERTGGSVSTLTIQRTQQEDSAVYLCASSLGRGAQYFGPGTRLLVL.

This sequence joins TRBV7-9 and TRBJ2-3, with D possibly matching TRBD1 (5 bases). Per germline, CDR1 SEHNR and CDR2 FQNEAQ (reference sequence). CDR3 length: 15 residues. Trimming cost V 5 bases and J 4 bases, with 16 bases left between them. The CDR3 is CASSASHRSPDTQYF. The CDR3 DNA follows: TGTGCCAGCAGCGCATCGCACAGGAGCCCAGATACGCAGTATTTT.

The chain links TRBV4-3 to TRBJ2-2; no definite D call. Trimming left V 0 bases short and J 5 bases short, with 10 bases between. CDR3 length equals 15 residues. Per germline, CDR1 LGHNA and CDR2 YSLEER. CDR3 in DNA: TGCGCCAGCAGCCAAGACTCTAGAAGAACCGGGGAGCTGTTTTTT. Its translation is CASSQDSRRTGELFF.

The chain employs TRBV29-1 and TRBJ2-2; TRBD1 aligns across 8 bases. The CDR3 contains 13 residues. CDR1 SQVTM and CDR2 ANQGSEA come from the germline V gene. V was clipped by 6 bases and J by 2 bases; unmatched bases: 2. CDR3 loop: CSVGTGNTGELFF. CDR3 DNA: TGCAGCGTGGGGACAGGAAACACCGGGGAGCTGTTTTTT.

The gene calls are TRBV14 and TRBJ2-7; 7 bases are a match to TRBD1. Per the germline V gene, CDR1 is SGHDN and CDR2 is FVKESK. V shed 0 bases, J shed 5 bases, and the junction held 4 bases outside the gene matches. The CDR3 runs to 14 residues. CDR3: CASSQEGGLNEQYF. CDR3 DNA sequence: TGTGCCAGCAGCCAAGAAGGGGGCCTCAACGAGCAGTACTTC.

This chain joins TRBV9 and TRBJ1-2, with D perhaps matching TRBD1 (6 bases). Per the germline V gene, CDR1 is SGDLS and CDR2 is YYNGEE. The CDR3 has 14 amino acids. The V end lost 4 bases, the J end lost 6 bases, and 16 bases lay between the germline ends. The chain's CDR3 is CASSPPDRRDGYTF. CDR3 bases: TGTGCCAGCAGCCCTCCCGACAGGAGAGATGGCTACACCTTC.

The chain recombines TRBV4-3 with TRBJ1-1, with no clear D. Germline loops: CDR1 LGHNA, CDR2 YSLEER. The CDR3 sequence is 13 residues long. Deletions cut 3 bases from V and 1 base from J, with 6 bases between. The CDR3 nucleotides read TGCGCCAGCAGCCAGAGCGGGAACACTGAAGCTTTCTTT. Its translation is CASSQSGNTEAFF.

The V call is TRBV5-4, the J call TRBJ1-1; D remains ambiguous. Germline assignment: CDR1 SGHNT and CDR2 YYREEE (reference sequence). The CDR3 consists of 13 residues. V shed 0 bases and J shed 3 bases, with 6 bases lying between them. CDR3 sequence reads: CASSLDIHTEAFF. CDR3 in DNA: TGTGCCAGCAGCTTGGACATTCACACTGAAGCTTTCTTT.

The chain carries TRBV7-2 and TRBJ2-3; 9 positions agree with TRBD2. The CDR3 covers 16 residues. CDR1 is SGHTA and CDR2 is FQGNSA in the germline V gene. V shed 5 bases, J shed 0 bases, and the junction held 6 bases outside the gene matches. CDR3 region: CASSSQRGASTDTQYF. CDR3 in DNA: TGTGCCAGCAGCAGCCAGCGGGGGGCTAGCACAGATACGCAGTATTTT.

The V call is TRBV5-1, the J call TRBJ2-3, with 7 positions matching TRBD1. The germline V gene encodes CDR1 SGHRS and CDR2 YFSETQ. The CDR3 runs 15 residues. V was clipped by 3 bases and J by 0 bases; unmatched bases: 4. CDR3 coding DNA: TGCGCCAGCAGCTCCGGGACAGTCAGCACAGATACGCAGTATTTT. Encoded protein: CASSSGTVSTDTQYF.

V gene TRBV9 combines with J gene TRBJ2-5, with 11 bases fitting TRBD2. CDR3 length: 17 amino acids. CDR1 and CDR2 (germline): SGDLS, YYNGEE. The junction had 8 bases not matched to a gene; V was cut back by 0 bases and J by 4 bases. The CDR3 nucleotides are TGTGCCAGCAGCGTAGGCAGTAGCGGGGGGGTTTTAGAGACCCAGTACTTC. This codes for CASSVGSSGGVLETQYF.

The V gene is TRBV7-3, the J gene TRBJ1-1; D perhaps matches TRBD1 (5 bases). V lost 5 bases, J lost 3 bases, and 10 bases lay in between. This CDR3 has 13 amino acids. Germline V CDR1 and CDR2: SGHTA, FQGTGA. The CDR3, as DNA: TGTGCCAGCAGCGTAGGAGGGGACACTGAAGCTTTCTTT. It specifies CASSVGGDTEAFF.